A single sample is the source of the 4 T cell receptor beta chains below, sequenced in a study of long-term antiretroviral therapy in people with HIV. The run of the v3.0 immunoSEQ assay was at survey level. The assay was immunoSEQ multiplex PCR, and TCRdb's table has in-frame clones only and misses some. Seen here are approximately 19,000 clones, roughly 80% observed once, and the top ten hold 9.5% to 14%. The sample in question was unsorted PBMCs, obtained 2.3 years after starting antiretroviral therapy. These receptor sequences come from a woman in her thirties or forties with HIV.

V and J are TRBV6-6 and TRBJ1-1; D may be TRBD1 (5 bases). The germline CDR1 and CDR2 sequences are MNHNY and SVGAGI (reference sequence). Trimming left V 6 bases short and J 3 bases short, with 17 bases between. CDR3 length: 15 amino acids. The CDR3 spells CASSNPTGGDTEAFF. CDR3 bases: TGTGCCAGCAGCAACCCCACTGGGGGGGACACTGAAGCTTTCTTT.

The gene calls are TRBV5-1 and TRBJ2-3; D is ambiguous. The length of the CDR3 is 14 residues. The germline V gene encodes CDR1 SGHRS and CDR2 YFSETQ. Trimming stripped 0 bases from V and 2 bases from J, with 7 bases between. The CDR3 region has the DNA TGCGCCAGCAGCTTGGACCAGATCACAGATACGCAGTATTTT. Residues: CASSLDQITDTQYF.

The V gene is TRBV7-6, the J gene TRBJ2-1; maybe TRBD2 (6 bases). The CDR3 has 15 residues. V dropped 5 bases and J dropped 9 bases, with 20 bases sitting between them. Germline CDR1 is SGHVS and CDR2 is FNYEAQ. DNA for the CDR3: TGTGCCAGCAGCCCCTTGGGCTCGCGGAGGGGTGAGCAGTTCTTC. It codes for CASSPLGSRRGEQFF.

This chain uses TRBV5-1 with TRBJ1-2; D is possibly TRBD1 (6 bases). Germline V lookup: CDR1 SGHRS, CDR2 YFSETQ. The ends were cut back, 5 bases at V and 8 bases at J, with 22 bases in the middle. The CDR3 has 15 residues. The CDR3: CASRTRTDNSAGYTF. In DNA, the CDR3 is TGCGCCAGCAGAACACGGACAGACAACTCTGCGGGCTACACCTTC.